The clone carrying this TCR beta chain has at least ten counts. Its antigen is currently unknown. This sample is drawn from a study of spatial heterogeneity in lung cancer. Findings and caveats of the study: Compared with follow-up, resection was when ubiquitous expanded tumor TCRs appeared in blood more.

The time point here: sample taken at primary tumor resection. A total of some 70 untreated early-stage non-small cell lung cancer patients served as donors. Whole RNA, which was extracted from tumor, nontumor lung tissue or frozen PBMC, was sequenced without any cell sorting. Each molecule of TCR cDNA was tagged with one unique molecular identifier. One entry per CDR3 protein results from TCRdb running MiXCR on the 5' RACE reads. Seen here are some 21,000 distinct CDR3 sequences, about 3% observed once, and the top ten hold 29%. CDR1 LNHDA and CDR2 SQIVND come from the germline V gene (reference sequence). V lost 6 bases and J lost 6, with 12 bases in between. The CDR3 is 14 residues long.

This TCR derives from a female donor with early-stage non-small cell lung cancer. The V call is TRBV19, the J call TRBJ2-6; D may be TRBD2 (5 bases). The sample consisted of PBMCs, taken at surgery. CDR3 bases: TGTGCCAGTAGGGCCCCGGAGGTGGCCAACGTCCTGACTTTC. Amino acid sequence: CASRAPEVANVLTF. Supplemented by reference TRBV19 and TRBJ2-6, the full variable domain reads DGGITQSPKYLFRKEGQNVTLSCEQNLNHDAMYWYRQDPGQGLRLIYYSQIVNDFQKGDIAEGYSVSREKKESFPLTVTSAQKNPTAFYLCASRAPEVANVLTFGAGSRLTVL.